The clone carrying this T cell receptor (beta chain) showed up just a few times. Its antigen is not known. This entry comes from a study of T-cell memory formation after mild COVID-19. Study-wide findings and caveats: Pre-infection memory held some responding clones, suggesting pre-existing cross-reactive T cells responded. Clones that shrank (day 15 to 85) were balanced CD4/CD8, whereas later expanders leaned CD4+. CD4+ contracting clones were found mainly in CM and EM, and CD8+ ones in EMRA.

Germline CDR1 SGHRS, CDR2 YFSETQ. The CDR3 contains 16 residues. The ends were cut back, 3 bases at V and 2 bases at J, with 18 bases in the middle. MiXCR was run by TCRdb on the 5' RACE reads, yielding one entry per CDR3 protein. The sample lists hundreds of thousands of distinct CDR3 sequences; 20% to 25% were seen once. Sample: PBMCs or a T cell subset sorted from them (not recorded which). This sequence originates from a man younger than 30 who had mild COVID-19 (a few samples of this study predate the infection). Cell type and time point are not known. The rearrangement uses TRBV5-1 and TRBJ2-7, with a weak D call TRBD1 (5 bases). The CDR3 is CASSSLETGPPYEQYF. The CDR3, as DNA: TGCGCCAGCAGCTCGCTGGAAACAGGACCACCCTACGAGCAGTACTTC.